The rows below give T cell receptor beta chains drawn from one sample of a study of T-cell memory formation after mild COVID-19. TCRdb re-called the 5' RACE reads through MiXCR, storing one row per CDR3 protein. In the table there are about 360,000 distinct CDR3 sequences, 13% to 15% of which are singletons. The sample was PBMCs or a T cell subset sorted from them (not recorded which). These receptors were taken from a man younger than 35 who had mild COVID-19 (a few samples of this study predate the infection). Cell type and time point are not known. CDR3s include the opening cysteine and the closing phenylalanine or tryptophan. Each record gives: CDR3 DNA, CDR3 protein, CDR3 length, clone size, J gene, V gene, D gene. D genes are given only for firm matches. Not all rows give a size; the values are once, few, many and, for expanded clones, a class.

TGTGCCAGCAGTTACTCGATGACTAGAGGGCTTAAGCAGTATTTT CASSYSMTRGLKQYF 15 few TRBJ2-3 TRBV6-2/TRBV6-3 -
TGTGCCAGCAGCCAAGACAGGGTAAAAGCTTTCTTT CASSQDRVKAFF 12 - TRBJ1-1 TRBV3-1 -
TGTGCCAGCAGCTTCGTGGCAGGGGGCGCAGGGGTAGCTTTCTTT CASSFVAGGAGVAFF 15 - TRBJ1-1 TRBV7-2 TRBD1
TGTGCCAGCAGCGAGGGCACCACAGATACGCAGTATTTT CASSEGTTDTQYF 13 - TRBJ2-3 TRBV9 -
TGCGCCAGCAGCCGCACGTTGACTAGCGGGGGCACAGATACGCAGTATTTT CASSRTLTSGGTDTQYF 17 - TRBJ2-3 TRBV4-3 TRBD2
TGTGCCAGCAGCTTGCAGGGGGGGCGTGTGGAGACCCAGTACTTC CASSLQGGRVETQYF 15 - TRBJ2-5 TRBV7-2 -
TGTGCCAGCAGCTTAGGGGGGACAGCAGAAGAGACCCAGTACTTC CASSLGGTAEETQYF 15 few TRBJ2-5 TRBV11-2 TRBD1
TGCGCCAGCAGCCTCGCCCGAACAGGGGCCCGGGGAGATACGCAGTATTTT CASSLARTGARGDTQYF 17 many TRBJ2-3 TRBV4-1 TRBD1
TGCAGCGCCCGGCGCGGTCATAGCAATCAGCCCCAGCATTTT CSARRGHSNQPQHF 14 many TRBJ1-5 TRBV29-1 -
TGTGCCAGCAGCCAAGTGGAGGGGAACACCGGGGAGCTGTTTTTT CASSQVEGNTGELFF 15 many TRBJ2-2 TRBV4-2 -
TGCGCCAGCAGCTTTCGCCCCGGAGGGCTAGCGGGGAGCACAGATACGCAGTATTTT CASSFRPGGLAGSTDTQYF 19 few TRBJ2-3 TRBV4-3 TRBD2
TGTGCCAGCAGCTCCCGACTCTTAGATACGCAGTATTTT CASSSRLLDTQYF 13 few TRBJ2-3 TRBV3-1 -
TGTGCCAGCAGCTTAACGGCGGGGGCCCGCACAGATACGCAGTATTTT CASSLTAGARTDTQYF 16 - TRBJ2-3 TRBV7-3 -
TGCGCCAGCAGCCAGCAGTGGCAGGAAAATTCACCCCTCCACTTT CASSQQWQENSPLHF 15 - TRBJ1-6 TRBV4-3 -
TGTGCCAGCAGTTTACAGGGTACGAACACCGGGGAGCTGTTTTTT CASSLQGTNTGELFF 15 many TRBJ2-2 TRBV12-3/TRBV12-4 -
TGTGCCAGCAGCTCACAGAGGGGGAACACTGAAGCTTTCTTT CASSSQRGNTEAFF 14 many TRBJ1-1 TRBV7-2 -
TGTGCCAGCAGTTCTGGGGCGGCGGAGCAAGAGACCCAGTACTTC CASSSGAAEQETQYF 15 - TRBJ2-5 TRBV28 -
TGTGCCATCACTTCAAGCTCCTACAATGAGCAGTTCTTC CAITSSSYNEQFF 13 - TRBJ2-1 TRBV10-3 -
TGTGCCAGCAGCCCGGATAGCGGGGGGGCCACCGGGGAGCTGTTTTTT CASSPDSGGATGELFF 16 few TRBJ2-2 TRBV5-4 TRBD2
TGTGCCACCAGTGACCCACTTGACAGGGGCGCTGAAGCTTTCTTT CATSDPLDRGAEAFF 15 - TRBJ1-1 TRBV24-1 TRBD1
TGCGCCAGCAGTGATCCTGGCAAACCCTACGAGCAGTACTTC CASSDPGKPYEQYF 14 - TRBJ2-7 TRBV10-1 -
TGCGCCAGCAGCTTGGACAATAGGGTTGGAGAGCAGTACTTC CASSLDNRVGEQYF 14 - TRBJ2-7 TRBV5-1 -
TGTGCCAGCAGTTACGGATGGGGTCAAGAGACCCAGTACTTC CASSYGWGQETQYF 14 few TRBJ2-5 TRBV6-2/TRBV6-3 -
TGTGCCAGCAGCATGTTCTCTGGGGCCAACGTCCTGACTTTC CASSMFSGANVLTF 14 - TRBJ2-6 TRBV3-1 -
TGTGCCAGCAGCGGCGTAGGGGGGTCAGGCACCGGGGAGCTGTTTTTT CASSGVGGSGTGELFF 16 - TRBJ2-2 TRBV11-2 -
TGTGCCATCAGTGTCCCACCTCAGGAGCTGTTTTTT CAISVPPQELFF 12 few TRBJ2-2 TRBV10-3 -
TGTGCCAGCAGTCCCGCCCCCCAGGGAAATTCACCCCTCCACTTT CASSPAPQGNSPLHF 15 - TRBJ1-6 TRBV12-3/TRBV12-4 -
TGTGCCAGCATCAGGACAGGCCAAGAGACCCAGTACTTC CASIRTGQETQYF 13 many TRBJ2-5 TRBV12-3/TRBV12-4 TRBD1
TGTGCCAGCAGCCCGACGCCAGCCTTCTCCTACAATGAGCAGTTCTTC CASSPTPAFSYNEQFF 16 few TRBJ2-1 TRBV7-9 -
TGCGCCAGCAGCCAAAAGGGGCAAGATACGCAGTATTTT CASSQKGQDTQYF 13 few TRBJ2-3 TRBV4-1 -
TGTGCCAGCAGCCAAGAAAGGCTATCCACCTACAATGAGCAGTTCTTC CASSQERLSTYNEQFF 16 many TRBJ2-1 TRBV4-2 -
TGTGCCAGCAGTTTGGGGACTAGCGGGGGCCTAACCTACAATGAGCAGTTCTTC CASSLGTSGGLTYNEQFF 18 many TRBJ2-1 TRBV12-3/TRBV12-4 TRBD2
TGCGCCAGCAGCTTGGCTAGCAGGAATGAGGAGACCCAGTACTTC CASSLASRNEETQYF 15 - TRBJ2-5 TRBV5-1 -
TGTGCCAGCAGCCCGAGTGGGACCTCCGGACAGCCCCAGCATTTT CASSPSGTSGQPQHF 15 - TRBJ1-5 TRBV6-5 -
TGTGCCAGCAGCTCCCCAAGCGGACAGGGCTACGAGCAGTACTTC CASSSPSGQGYEQYF 15 few TRBJ2-7 TRBV7-9 TRBD1
TGTGCCAGCAGTTTAAAGGGGACACCTCACTCCTACAATGAGCAGTTCTTC CASSLKGTPHSYNEQFF 17 few TRBJ2-1 TRBV12-3/TRBV12-4 -
TGTGCCAGCAGCGCTGGGACAGGGCCGAACACCGGGGAGCTGTTTTTT CASSAGTGPNTGELFF 16 - TRBJ2-2 TRBV9 TRBD1
TGTGCCAGCTCAACGGGACAGGGAAAAAACATTCAGTACTTC CASSTGQGKNIQYF 14 many TRBJ2-4 TRBV18 TRBD1
TGTGCCAGCAGAGTAGTAGGGGTTGAGCAGTTCTTC CASRVVGVEQFF 12 - TRBJ2-1 TRBV7-9 -
TGCGCCAGCAGCTTTGGGACAGGGGCAGGGGCCAACGTCCTGACTTTC CASSFGTGAGANVLTF 16 many TRBJ2-6 TRBV5-1 TRBD1
TGCAGTGCCCTCGGACAGGGGGTCACAGATACGCAGTATTTT CSALGQGVTDTQYF 14 many TRBJ2-3 TRBV20-1 TRBD1
TGTGCCATTCTGACTAGCGGGAACACCGGGGAGCTGTTTTTT CAILTSGNTGELFF 14 - TRBJ2-2 TRBV10-3 TRBD2
TGTGCCAGCAGTTTAGTTTACGAGCAGTACTTC CASSLVYEQYF 11 many TRBJ2-7 TRBV6-6 -
TGTGCCAGCAGTCCACAGGGTCCACCCCTCCACTTT CASSPQGPPLHF 12 few TRBJ1-6 TRBV6-5 -
TGTGCCAGCGATAAGGGACAGGGGTATCAGCCCCAGCATTTT CASDKGQGYQPQHF 14 - TRBJ1-5 TRBV28 TRBD1
TGTGCCAGCAGCCTATCCGGGACAGGGGTACAGTATGGCTACACCTTC CASSLSGTGVQYGYTF 16 - TRBJ1-2 TRBV5-4 TRBD1
TGCAGTGCTAGGCCAGGGGGGATCAACACTGAAGCTTTCTTT CSARPGGINTEAFF 14 many TRBJ1-1 TRBV20-1 TRBD1
TGTGCCAGCAGCTCGGACAGGGGAGATACGCAGTATTTT CASSSDRGDTQYF 13 few TRBJ2-3 TRBV7-9 TRBD1
TGTGCCAGCAGCTTAGTCGGGACAGGGCCTTCACCCCTCCACTTT CASSLVGTGPSPLHF 15 - TRBJ1-6 TRBV7-9 TRBD1
TGCAGCGTTGAAGGCGGTGAAAACATTCAGTACTTC CSVEGGENIQYF 12 many TRBJ2-4 TRBV29-1 -
TGTGCCAGCAGTCAGGGGGCGGAAGGAAACACCATATATTTT CASSQGAEGNTIYF 14 many TRBJ1-3 TRBV6-6 TRBD1
TGCGCCAGCAGCCCCACGGGGGGCGGGGGGTCCTACAATGAGCAGTTCTTC CASSPTGGGGSYNEQFF 17 - TRBJ2-1 TRBV4-1 TRBD2
TGTGCCAGCAGTGAGCGGGGGAACACAGATACGCAGTATTTT CASSERGNTDTQYF 14 - TRBJ2-3 TRBV6-1 TRBD2
TGTGCCAGCAGCTCGTCACAGAACGCTAACTCCGAGCAGTACTTC CASSSSQNANSEQYF 15 - TRBJ2-7 TRBV7-2 -
TGTGCCAGCAGCTTAATCGGGACTTCGGTGGCAGAGACCCAGTACTTC CASSLIGTSVAETQYF 16 - TRBJ2-5 TRBV7-6 -
TGTGCCAGCAGTCTTAGAAACAGGGCCGCAAGTGAGAATGAGCAGTTCTTC CASSLRNRAASENEQFF 17 many TRBJ2-1 TRBV6-6 -
TGTGCCAGCTGCACGCATATGAACACTGAAGCTTTCTTT CASCTHMNTEAFF 13 - TRBJ1-1 TRBV12-3/TRBV12-4 -
TGTGCCAGCAGTGTAACCCGGGGGTCGACTGAAGCTTTCTTT CASSVTRGSTEAFF 14 - TRBJ1-1 TRBV12-3/TRBV12-4 -
TGTGCCAGCAGCCCAGGCGGGGGAGCACGGCTGCAGTATTTT CASSPGGGARLQYF 14 few TRBJ2-3 TRBV7-8 TRBD2